Below are 26 T cell receptor beta chains sequenced from a single sample in a study of cytomegalovirus exposure and HLA in healthy donors. Researchers ran the PCR with 60 Vbeta and 13 Jbeta primers. The repertoire was sequenced with immunoSEQ multiplex PCR; TCRdb's copy has only in-frame clones and lacks some. The sample holds just over 150,000 clones, 84% seen once. Sequencing was done on a sample of PBMCs. The source is a man between 18 and 35 years old in good health and CMV-seronegative.

To note about this clone: An end of the junction does not agree with germline; a read error may underlie this. The rearrangement links TRBV7-7 to TRBJ2-3; 9 positions agree with TRBD1. Per germline, CDR1 SSHAT and CDR2 FNYEAQ (reference sequence). This CDR3 has 15 residues. CDR3: CASSPGQGLTDTQYF. The CDR3 nucleotides are TGTGCTAGCAGCCCCGGACAGGGGCTGACAGATACGCAGTATTTT.

The rearrangement uses TRBV6-4 and TRBJ2-1; TRBD1 is a possible D gene (6 bases). CDR1 and CDR2 (germline): MRHNA, SNTAGT. The CDR3 runs 16 residues. Trimming took 0 bases from V and 5 from J, leaving 14 bases between them. The CDR3 sequence is CASSDSGAGVDNEQFF. DNA for the CDR3: TGTGCCAGCAGTGACTCTGGGGCAGGGGTCGACAATGAGCAGTTCTTC.

The rearrangement uses TRBV4-3 and TRBJ2-3; 7 bases are a match to TRBD2. Germline CDR1 is LGHNA and CDR2 is YSLEER. CDR3 length: 13 amino acids. J lost 6 bases, V lost 3 bases, and 3 bases had no gene match. Here the CDR3 reads CASSHMGGDTQYF. The CDR3, as DNA: TGCGCCAGCAGCCATATGGGGGGGGATACGCAGTATTTT.

J is TRBJ1-2 and V is TRBV28, with unresolved D. The CDR3 sequence is 15 residues long. The germline V and J ends were trimmed by 1 base and 0 bases, with 9 bases remaining between them. Germline assignment: CDR1 MDHEN and CDR2 SYDVKM. Written as DNA, the CDR3 is TGTGCCAGCAGTTTATACGGAGGAGCTAACTATGGCTACACCTTC. This encodes CASSLYGGANYGYTF.

The chain recombines TRBV27 with TRBJ2-3; no reliable D call. The CDR3 consists of 17 residues. V was trimmed by 2 bases and J by 5 bases, leaving 20 bases between them. Germline CDR1 and CDR2: MNHEY and SMNVEV (reference sequence). Here the CDR3 reads CASSLALLSRRVDTQYF. The CDR3 DNA sequence: TGTGCCAGCAGTTTAGCCCTCCTTAGCAGACGCGTAGATACGCAGTATTTT.

The chain employs TRBV6-5 and TRBJ1-6; 7 nucleotides align to TRBD1. CDR3 size: 16 residues. V shed 0 bases and J 8 bases; nucleotides not matched to a gene: 7. Germline CDR1 MNHEY, CDR2 SVGAGI. DNA of the CDR3: TGTGCCAGCAGTTACTCACGAGGGGGCGACGATTCACCCCTCCACTTT. It specifies CASSYSRGGDDSPLHF.

This chain uses TRBV28 with TRBJ1-5; TRBD1 aligns across 8 bases. The CDR3 runs to 15 residues. Germline V lookup: CDR1 MDHEN, CDR2 SYDVKM. J lost 2 bases, V lost 4 bases, and 4 bases had no gene match. CDR3 region: CASSSGGQGNQPQHF. The CDR3 DNA sequence: TGTGCCAGCAGTTCGGGGGGACAGGGCAATCAGCCCCAGCATTTT.

The sample holds one count of this clone. The chain joins TRBV6-1 to TRBJ1-1; 7 positions agree with TRBD1. V was pared by 4 bases and J by 1 base, with 0 bases of the junction left unmatched. This CDR3 region has 13 residues. Germline V CDR1 and CDR2: MNHNS, SASEGT. The CDR3 coding sequence is TGTGCCAGCAGTGGGGACAGGAACACTGAAGCTTTCTTT. This sequence encodes CASSGDRNTEAFF.

The chain is built from TRBV6-6 and TRBJ1-1; perhaps TRBD1 as D (5 bases). The V end lost 0 bases, the J end lost 3 bases, and 11 bases lay between the germline ends. CDR1 is MNHNY, CDR2 SVGAGI, per germline (reference sequence). This CDR3 is built from 15 residues. The CDR3 spells CASSYSRGRDTEAFF. DNA for the CDR3: TGTGCCAGCAGTTACTCAAGGGGTCGGGACACTGAAGCTTTCTTT.

A single count supports this clone. The rearrangement links TRBV4-1 to TRBJ1-2; the match to TRBD1 covers 8 bases. Per the germline V gene, CDR1 is MGHRA and CDR2 is YSYEKL. The trim removed 5 bases at V and 2 bases at J, leaving 7 bases unmatched. This CDR3 spans 15 amino acids. The CDR3, as DNA: TGCGCCAGCAGCTTACCGACAGGGGTGAACTATGGCTACACCTTC. This codes for CASSLPTGVNYGYTF.

In its sample, this clone was seen a few times. The chain combines TRBV10-3 with TRBJ2-3, with D possibly TRBD2 on 7 matching bases. Trimming removed 6 bases from V and 5 bases from J, with 18 bases in between. The CDR3 covers 15 residues. Germline CDR1 ENHRY, CDR2 SYGVKD. CDR3 sequence: CAIRRAGAGGDTQYF. The CDR3, as DNA: TGTGCCATCAGGAGGGCGGGGGCCGGGGGAGATACGCAGTATTTT.

J is TRBJ1-2 and V is TRBV9; the match to TRBD1 covers 8 bases. The V and J ends lost 3 bases and 3 bases, in that order; junction bases with no gene match: 7. Germline values: CDR1 SGDLS, CDR2 YYNGEE. The CDR3 runs 15 residues. CDR3: CASSGPYRGYYGYTF. The CDR3 DNA follows: TGTGCCAGCAGCGGGCCCTACAGGGGGTACTATGGCTACACCTTC.

The chain uses TRBV28 and TRBJ2-7; D perhaps matches TRBD2 (6 bases). The ends were cut back, 0 bases at V and 4 bases at J, with 10 bases in the middle. Germline assignment: CDR1 MDHEN and CDR2 SYDVKM. The CDR3 is 14 amino acids. CDR3 sequence: CASSLWQEGYEQYF. CDR3 nucleotides: TGTGCCAGCAGTTTATGGCAGGAGGGTTACGAGCAGTACTTC.

Within the sample, this clone is medium-sized. The chain is built from TRBV28 and TRBJ2-7; D is perhaps TRBD1 (6 bases). V shed 7 bases and J shed 2 bases, with 12 bases lying between them. The CDR3 is 13 residues long. The V gene's germline CDR1 is MDHEN and CDR2 SYDVKM. CDR3 sequence reads: CASKATGTYEQYF. DNA for the CDR3: TGTGCCAGCAAAGCCACAGGGACCTACGAGCAGTACTTC. Full variable domain (outside the CDR3, taken from reference TRBV28 and TRBJ2-7): DVKVTQSSRYLVKRTGEKVFLECVQDMDHENMFWYRQDPGLGLRLIYFSYDVKMKEKGDIPEGYSVSREKKERFSLILESASTNQTSMYLCASKATGTYEQYFGPGTRLTVT.

The J gene is TRBJ1-6, the V gene TRBV14; D possibly corresponds to TRBD1 (5 bases). Trimming pared 4 bases from V and 5 bases from J, leaving 9 bases between. The germline V gene has CDR1 SGHDN and CDR2 FVKESK. This CDR3 spans 14 amino acids. CDR3 region: CASSRGRDNSPLHF. The CDR3 nucleotides are TGTGCCAGCAGCCGGGGGAGGGATAATTCACCCCTCCACTTT.

CDR3 bases: TGTGCCATGCACAGGAAGGGGGAGGGCACCTACGAGCAGTACTTC. Encoded protein: CAMHRKGEGTYEQYF. The chain employs TRBV9 and TRBJ2-7; D is possibly TRBD2 (7 bases). Germline CDR1 and CDR2: SGDLS and YYNGEE. V gave up 9 bases and J gave up 2 bases, with 21 bases separating them. The CDR3 runs to 15 residues. Complete variable domain (other parts from reference TRBV9 and TRBJ2-7): DSGVTQTPKHLITATGQRVTLRCSPRSGDLSVYWYQQSLDQGLQFLIQYYNGEERAKGNILERFSAQQFPDLHSELNLSSLELGDSALYFCAMHRKGEGTYEQYFGPGTRLTVT.

The chain uses TRBV18 and TRBJ2-7, with 10 bases aligning to TRBD1. Germline assignment: CDR1 KGHSH and CDR2 LQKENI. The CDR3 is 14 amino acids. The J segment lost 2 bases and the V segment lost 3 bases, leaving 1 base of the junction unmatched. The CDR3 reads CASSPGQGTYEQYF. CDR3 nucleotides: TGTGCCAGCTCACCGGGACAGGGGACCTACGAGCAGTACTTC.

The genes are TRBV10-3 and TRBJ2-7, with D uncertain. Trimming took off 0 bases at V and 4 bases at J, with 7 bases between the two ends. This CDR3 contains 13 residues. The germline V gene has CDR1 ENHRY and CDR2 SYGVKD. CDR3 nucleotides: TGTGCCATCAGTGAGTCGACGGGTTACGAGCAGTACTTC. It yields the protein CAISESTGYEQYF.

J is TRBJ2-3 and V is TRBV4-1, with 8 bases aligning to TRBD2. Germline V lookup: CDR1 MGHRA, CDR2 YSYEKL. The CDR3 totals 16 residues. V shed 1 base, J shed 5 bases, and the junction held 8 bases outside the gene matches. The CDR3 loop is CASSQGGGGRRDTQYF. The CDR3, as DNA: TGCGCCAGCAGCCAAGGGGGCGGGGGGAGGAGAGATACGCAGTATTTT.

The rearrangement joins TRBV30 to TRBJ2-2, with a weak D call TRBD1 (6 bases). Germline loops: CDR1 GTSNPN, CDR2 SVGIG (reference sequence). The CDR3 runs to 14 residues. Trimming stripped 4 bases from V and 1 base from J, with 10 bases between. The CDR3, as DNA: TGTGCCTGGACACAGGGAAGGAACACCGGGGAGCTGTTTTTT. Protein: CAWTQGRNTGELFF.

The rearrangement links TRBV7-2 to TRBJ1-1; D is uncertain. V was shortened by 0 bases and J by 10 bases, with 15 bases between the two germline ends. This CDR3 is built from 14 residues. Germline V gene data show CDR1 as SGHTA and CDR2 as FQGNSA. The CDR3 bases are TGTGCCAGCAGCTTAGCGGTGGTAACCTCGGGAGCTTTCTTT. Translated: CASSLAVVTSGAFF.

V usage is TRBV14 and J usage is TRBJ2-2, with D possibly being TRBD1 (6 bases). V was pared by 4 bases and J by 2 bases, with 20 bases between. CDR3 length: 18 amino acids. In germline, CDR1 is SGHDN, CDR2 FVKESK. The CDR3 sequence: CASSPRLLRTDNTGELFF. CDR3 DNA sequence: TGTGCCAGCAGCCCCCGTCTACTTAGGACAGACAACACCGGGGAGCTGTTTTTT. The full variable domain, in which reference TRBV14 and TRBJ2-2 provide the parts outside the CDR3, is EAGVTQFPSHSVIEKGQTVTLRCDPISGHDNLYWYRRVMGKEIKFLLHFVKESKQDESGMPNNRFLAERTGGTYSTLKVQPAELEDSGVYFCASSPRLLRTDNTGELFFGEGSRLTVL.

Concerning this clone itself: The same CDR3 is also encoded by other DNA sequences in this sample. CDR3 residues: CATSRGGMDEQYF. The CDR3 region has the DNA TGTGCCACCAGCAGAGGAGGGATGGACGAGCAGTACTTC. The V call is TRBV15, the J call TRBJ2-7; D might be TRBD2 (5 bases). With 1 base removed from V and 5 bases from J, the gap between germline ends came to 9 bases. Germline CDR1 is LNHNV and CDR2 is YYDKDF (reference sequence). The CDR3 length is 13 residues.

CDR3 sequence reads: CASSFRIGPGGGRDTEAFF. CDR3 DNA: TGTGCCAGCAGTTTTAGGATCGGTCCGGGGGGCGGGAGGGACACTGAAGCTTTCTTT. The gene calls are TRBV28 and TRBJ1-1, with D maybe TRBD1 (6 bases). CDR1 is MDHEN, CDR2 SYDVKM, per germline. The CDR3 has 19 residues. The V end lost 3 bases, the J end lost 3 bases, and 26 bases lay between the germline ends.

The CDR3 DNA follows: TGTGCCAGCAGTTTGACTAGCGGGTGGTCCTACGAGCAGTACTTC. This encodes CASSLTSGWSYEQYF. The rearrangement joins TRBV6-5 to TRBJ2-7; 10 bases match TRBD2. CDR1 and CDR2 (germline): MNHEY, SVGAGI. The CDR3 covers 15 residues. V gave up 4 bases and J gave up 1 base; unmatched junction bases: 4.

The chain is built from TRBV15 and TRBJ2-1; TRBD2 matches 8 bases. There are 15 residues in the CDR3. J gave up 8 bases and V 5 bases, and 11 bases lay outside the gene matches. The V gene's germline CDR1 is LNHNV and CDR2 YYDKDF (reference sequence). The CDR3 spells CATSPRRELADEQFF. The CDR3 DNA is TGTGCCACCAGCCCCCGGAGGGAACTAGCGGATGAGCAGTTCTTC.